The 10 T cell receptor beta chains below all came from one sample that was sequenced in a study of OX40 agonist ivuxolimab in advanced cancers. Sequencing was performed with immunoSEQ multiplex PCR; in TCRdb, only in-frame clones are kept and a portion is missing. The sample lists some 64,000 clones; roughly 87% were seen once. Material: CD4+ or CD8+ T cells sorted from blood, obtained in a trial of the OX40 agonist ivuxolimab. The source of these receptors is an adult with an advanced solid tumor such as melanoma, head and neck, liver or kidney cancer.

The chain has TRBV29-1 and TRBJ1-1, with D hard to call. Trimming stripped 7 bases from V and 1 base from J, with 7 bases between. There are 11 residues in the CDR3. Germline-derived CDR1 and CDR2 are SQVTM and ANQGSEA. DNA of the CDR3: TGCAGCGCTCGTGGGAACACTGAAGCTTTCTTT. The encoded protein is CSARGNTEAFF.

The V and J genes are TRBV9 and TRBJ2-1, with D perhaps TRBD2 (5 bases). The CDR3 is 12 amino acids. Germline values: CDR1 SGDLS, CDR2 YYNGEE. Trimming took 4 bases from V and 8 from J, leaving 10 bases between them. CDR3 in DNA: TGTGCCAGCAGCCTCGGACTGGATGAGCAGTTCTTC. This encodes CASSLGLDEQFF.

V usage is TRBV28 and J usage is TRBJ2-5; unclear D gene. Germline V gives CDR1 MDHEN, CDR2 SYDVKM. V shed 2 bases and J shed 5 bases, with 6 bases lying between them. The CDR3 totals 12 residues. The CDR3 sequence is CASSLKRETQYF. For the CDR3, the DNA is TGTGCCAGCAGTTTAAAGAGGGAGACCCAGTACTTC.

This chain joins TRBV7-9 and TRBJ2-7; 9 bases line up with TRBD2. Germline V gene lookup returns CDR1 SEHNR and CDR2 FQNEAQ (reference sequence). This CDR3 is 14 amino acids long. The V and J ends lost 6 bases and 3 bases, in that order; junction bases with no gene match: 6. The CDR3 nucleotides read TGTGCCAGCAGAGGAAGCGGGAGGAACTACGAGCAGTACTTC. Its protein product is CASRGSGRNYEQYF.

The gene calls are TRBV30 and TRBJ1-1; 9 bases align to TRBD1. V was clipped by 4 bases and J by 5 bases; unmatched bases: 17. CDR3 size: 17 residues. Per the germline V gene, CDR1 is GTSNPN and CDR2 is SVGIG (reference sequence). CDR3 residues: CAWIATTGGGFRTEAFF. The CDR3 DNA is TGTGCCTGGATCGCAACAACAGGGGGCGGTTTTCGGACTGAAGCTTTCTTT.

The J gene is TRBJ2-1, the V gene TRBV27; a weak D match, TRBD2 (6 bases). The V end lost 1 base, the J end lost 6 bases, and 16 bases lay between the germline ends. In germline, CDR1 is MNHEY, CDR2 SMNVEV (reference sequence). The CDR3 loop spans 16 amino acids. CDR3 in amino acids: CASSLYGTPRANEQFF. The CDR3 nucleotides are TGTGCCAGCAGTTTATACGGGACTCCTCGGGCCAATGAGCAGTTCTTC.

The chain links TRBV29-1 to TRBJ2-5; no clear D. V gave up 5 bases and J gave up 4 bases, with 8 bases separating them. The CDR3 has 11 amino acids. Germline V CDR1 and CDR2: SQVTM, ANQGSEA. The CDR3 is CSVQTGETQYF. CDR3 sequence (DNA): TGCAGCGTTCAGACCGGAGAGACCCAGTACTTC.

The chain links TRBV5-6 to TRBJ2-2; D is unresolved. Trimming stripped 1 base from V and 4 bases from J, with 8 bases between. This CDR3 region has 14 residues. Per the germline V gene, CDR1 is SGHDT and CDR2 is YYEEEE. CDR3 nucleotides: TGTGCCAGCAGCTTGTATTCGTTCACCGGGGAGCTGTTTTTT. This translates into CASSLYSFTGELFF.

The CDR3 DNA reads TGCGCCAGCAGCTCCAACCCTTCGGGAGTGGGGGAGACCCAGTACTTC. Its protein product is CASSSNPSGVGETQYF. This chain joins TRBV5-1 and TRBJ2-5, with D maybe TRBD2 (6 bases). Trimming removed 3 bases from V and 5 bases from J, with 20 bases in between. The V gene's germline CDR1 is SGHRS and CDR2 YFSETQ. CDR3 size: 16 residues.

The chain recombines TRBV2 with TRBJ2-7, with D uncertain. The CDR3 is made up of 14 amino acids. V was shortened by 5 bases and J by 1 base, with 12 bases between the two germline ends. Germline loops: CDR1 SNHLY, CDR2 FYNNEI. The CDR3 sequence: CASSYPWGSYEQYF. CDR3 DNA sequence: TGTGCCAGCAGTTATCCGTGGGGATCCTACGAGCAGTACTTC.